This T cell receptor (beta chain) originates from a study of T cell responses to AZD1222 COVID-19 vaccine. Study-wide points: The donor cohort was predominantly white British with a female majority, and clonal diversity may have been underestimated.

As for this clone: No antigen is known for it.

Profiled with immunoSEQ multiplex PCR; TCRdb holds only in-frame clones, not every one. The repertoire holds some 150,000 clones, with 75% to 90% as singletons. V trimming: 0 bases; J trimming: 5 bases; junction bases outside the gene matches: 5. The V gene's germline CDR1 is SGHNT and CDR2 YYREEE (reference sequence). CDR3 size: 16 residues. The sequenced sample was peripheral blood, obtained on day 0 of MenACWY control vaccination. The rearrangement joins TRBV5-4 to TRBJ2-1; 10 bases are a match to TRBD2. The source of this sequence is an adult in good health. The CDR3, as DNA: TGTGCCAGCAGCTTGGCCGAGCGGGGGGGCCACAATGAGCAGTTCTTC. Amino acid sequence: CASSLAERGGHNEQFF. Supplemented by reference TRBV5-4 and TRBJ2-1, the full variable domain reads ETGVTQSPTHLIKTRGQQVTLRCSSQSGHNTVSWYQQALGQGPQFIFQYYREEENGRGNFPPRFSGLQFPNYSSELNVNALELDDSALYLCASSLAERGGHNEQFFGPGTRLTVL.